One sample yielded the 7 T cell receptor beta chains listed below, sequenced in a study of cytomegalovirus exposure and HLA in healthy donors. PCR employed 60 Vbeta and 13 Jbeta primers. Here immunoSEQ multiplex PCR was the method, and the copy in TCRdb shows in-frame clones only, minus some. The sample has over 200,000 clones, about three quarters seen once. The specimen sequenced was PBMCs. Receptor source: a woman in her fifties or sixties in good health and CMV-seropositive.

The V and J genes are TRBV30 and TRBJ2-1; 8 bases line up with TRBD2. Germline lookup yields CDR1 GTSNPN and CDR2 SVGIG (reference sequence). V lost 1 base, J lost 1 base, and 6 bases stayed unmatched. This CDR3 has 16 residues. The CDR3 DNA is TGTGCCTGGAGTGGTTTGGGCGGGAGGTCCTACAATGAGCAGTTCTTC. Amino acid sequence: CAWSGLGGRSYNEQFF.

The chain recombines TRBV11-2 with TRBJ1-1, with D possibly matching TRBD1 (5 bases). The CDR3 has 15 residues. V was pared by 3 bases and J by 4 bases, with 15 bases between. Germline V CDR1 and CDR2: SGHAT, FQNNGV. The CDR3 DNA sequence: TGTGCCAGCAGCTTCTTAGTCCGAAGGGGCACTGAAGCTTTCTTT. Protein: CASSFLVRRGTEAFF.

This clone was recorded a few times. In nucleotides, the CDR3 is TGCGCCAGCAGCGAATGGGACAGGGGACAAGCAACGGGGGCCAACGTCCTGACTTTC. Amino acid sequence: CASSEWDRGQATGANVLTF. The genes are TRBV5-1 and TRBJ2-6; 10 bases match TRBD1. Trimming took 4 bases from V and 4 from J; bases not matched to a gene: 14. In germline, CDR1 is SGHRS, CDR2 YFSETQ. The CDR3 is made up of 19 amino acids.

The rearrangement links TRBV28 to TRBJ2-5, with D maybe TRBD1 (5 bases). V shed 5 bases and J shed 11 bases, with 15 bases lying between them. The CDR3 has 12 amino acids. CDR1 and CDR2 from the germline V gene are MDHEN and SYDVKM. The CDR3 region is CASSPPTVEQYF. As DNA, the CDR3 is TGTGCCAGCAGTCCCCCGACAGTAGAGCAGTACTTC.

As concerns this clone: The same CDR3 also results from other DNA sequences found in this sample. The chain couples TRBV9 to TRBJ2-7; 7 nucleotides agree with TRBD2. This CDR3 is built from 14 residues. Germline assignment: CDR1 SGDLS and CDR2 YYNGEE. After removal of 3 bases from V and 2 bases from J, the junction contained 5 bases not matched to a gene. The CDR3 protein is CASSAGLAAYEQYF. CDR3 in DNA: TGTGCCAGCAGCGCTGGGCTAGCGGCCTACGAGCAGTACTTC. Filled out from reference TRBV9 and TRBJ2-7, the complete variable domain reads DSGVTQTPKHLITATGQRVTLRCSPRSGDLSVYWYQQSLDQGLQFLIQYYNGEERAKGNILERFSAQQFPDLHSELNLSSLELGDSALYFCASSAGLAAYEQYFGPGTRLTVT.

The chain employs TRBV6-6 and TRBJ2-5; D uncertain. Germline-derived CDR1 and CDR2 are MNHNY and SVGAGI (reference sequence). Trimming left V 5 bases short and J 2 bases short, with 9 bases between. This CDR3 has 13 amino acids. DNA for the CDR3: TGTGCCAGCAGTGGGCCCCAACAAGAGACCCAGTACTTC. Encoded protein: CASSGPQQETQYF.

The V call is TRBV28, the J call TRBJ2-7, with 8 bases matching TRBD2. Germline loops: CDR1 MDHEN, CDR2 SYDVKM. The CDR3 is 12 amino acids. J gave up 5 bases and V 7 bases, and 4 bases lay outside the gene matches. The CDR3 loop reads CASTGGDHEQYF. The CDR3 coding sequence is TGTGCCAGCACCGGGGGGGACCACGAGCAGTACTTC.